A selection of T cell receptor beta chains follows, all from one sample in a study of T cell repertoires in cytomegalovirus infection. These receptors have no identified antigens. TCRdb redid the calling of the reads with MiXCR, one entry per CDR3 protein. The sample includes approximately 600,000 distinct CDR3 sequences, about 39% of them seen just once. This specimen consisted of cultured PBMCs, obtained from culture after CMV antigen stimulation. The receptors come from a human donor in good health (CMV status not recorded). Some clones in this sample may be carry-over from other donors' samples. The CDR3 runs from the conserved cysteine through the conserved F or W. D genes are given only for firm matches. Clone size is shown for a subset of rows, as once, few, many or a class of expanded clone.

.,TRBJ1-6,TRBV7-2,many,CASSFGTDFPLHF,TGTGCCAGCAGCTTCGGGACCGACTTTCCCCTCCACTTT
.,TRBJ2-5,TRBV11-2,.,CASRGRGETQYF,TGTGCCAGCAGGGGTAGGGGAGAGACCCAGTACTTC
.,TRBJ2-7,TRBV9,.,CASSPRLGSEQYF,TGTGCCAGCAGCCCCCGCCTCGGTTCCGAGCAGTACTTC
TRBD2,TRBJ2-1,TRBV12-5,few,CASGLAPPGTSGRFLSYNEQFF,TGTGCTAGTGGTCTAGCCCCGCCCGGGACTAGCGGGAGATTTTTATCCTACAATGAGCAGTTCTTC
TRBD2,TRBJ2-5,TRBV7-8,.,CASSSNLRSWGFQRGGGETQYF,TGTGCCAGCAGCTCTAATCTTCGTTCTTGGGGATTTCAGCGGGGGGGCGGAGAGACCCAGTACTTC
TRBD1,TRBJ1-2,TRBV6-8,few,CASSYPGQGRYGYTF,TGTGCCAGCAGTTACCCCGGACAGGGGAGATATGGCTACACCTTC
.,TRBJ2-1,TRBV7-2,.,CASSRLPTSYNEQFF,TGTGCCAGCAGCCGCTTGCCGACCTCCTACAATGAGCAGTTCTTC
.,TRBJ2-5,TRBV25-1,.,CASSESDSLETQYF,TGTGCCAGCAGTGAATCGGACAGCCTAGAGACCCAGTACTTC
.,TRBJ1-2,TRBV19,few,CASRQPTSGGYGYTF,TGTGCCAGCCGACAGCCGACGTCTGGAGGGTATGGCTACACCTTC
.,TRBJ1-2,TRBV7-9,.,CASSSRLQESRGYTF,TGTGCCAGCAGCTCCAGATTACAGGAGTCTCGTGGCTACACCTTC
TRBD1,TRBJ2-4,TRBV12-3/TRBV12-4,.,CASSRTGTANIQYF,TGTGCCAGCAGTAGGACAGGGACGGCAAACATTCAGTACTTC
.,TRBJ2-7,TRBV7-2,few,CASSLESPTYEQYF,TGTGCCAGCAGCTTAGAATCCCCTACCTACGAGCAGTACTTC
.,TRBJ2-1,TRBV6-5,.,CASSLVPPQPNEQFF,TGTGCCAGCAGTTTAGTTCCCCCCCAGCCAAATGAGCAGTTCTTC
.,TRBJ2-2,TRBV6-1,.,CASSDPEMDGELFF,TGTGCCAGCAGTGATCCCGAAATGGACGGGGAGCTGTTTTTT
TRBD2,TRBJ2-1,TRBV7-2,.,CASSVIEGLAGYNEQFF,TGTGCCAGCAGCGTAATAGAGGGACTAGCGGGTTACAATGAGCAGTTCTTC
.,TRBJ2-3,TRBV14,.,CASSQEAFFHTDTQYF,TGTGCCAGCAGCCAAGAGGCCTTTTTCCACACAGATACGCAGTATTTT
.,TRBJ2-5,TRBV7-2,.,CASSFSWQETQYF,TGTGCCAGCAGCTTTTCGTGGCAAGAGACCCAGTACTTC
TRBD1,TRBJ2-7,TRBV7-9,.,CATRGGVLDEQYF,TGTGCCACCAGAGGGGGCGTATTAGACGAGCAGTACTTC
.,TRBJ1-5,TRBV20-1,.,CSATKANNQPQHF,TGCAGTGCCACAAAGGCGAACAATCAGCCCCAGCATTTT
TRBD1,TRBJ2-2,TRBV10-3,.,CAISDPSGTDGGELFF,TGTGCCATCAGTGATCCCTCCGGGACAGATGGCGGGGAGCTGTTTTTT
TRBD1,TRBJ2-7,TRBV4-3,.,CASSQDWTGVRYEQYF,TGCGCCAGCAGCCAAGATTGGACAGGGGTTAGGTACGAGCAGTACTTC
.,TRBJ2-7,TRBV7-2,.,CASTTPPYEQYF,TGTGCCAGCACCACTCCCCCCTACGAGCAGTACTTC
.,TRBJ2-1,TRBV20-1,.,CSASEVVDNEQFF,TGCAGTGCTTCGGAGGTGGTAGACAATGAGCAGTTCTTC
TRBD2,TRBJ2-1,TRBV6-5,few,CASSYSSGAFYNEQFF,TGTGCCAGCAGTTACTCTAGCGGGGCCTTTTACAATGAGCAGTTCTTC
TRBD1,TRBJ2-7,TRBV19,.,CASSHPRGRGNEQYF,TGTGCCAGTAGTCACCCCAGGGGGCGCGGCAACGAGCAGTACTTC
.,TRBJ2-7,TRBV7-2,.,CASSLVVGVHGEQYF,TGTGCCAGCAGCTTAGTAGTGGGTGTCCATGGGGAGCAGTACTTC
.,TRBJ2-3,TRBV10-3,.,CAIRGSGVSDTQYF,TGTGCCATCAGGGGTTCAGGGGTTTCAGATACGCAGTATTTT
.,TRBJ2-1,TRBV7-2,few,CASIDRKSSYNEQFF,TGTGCCAGCATCGACAGAAAAAGCTCCTACAATGAGCAGTTCTTC
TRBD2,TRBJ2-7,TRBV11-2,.,CASGVSLAGAYEQYF,TGTGCCAGCGGCGTGTCCTTAGCGGGGGCCTACGAGCAGTACTTC
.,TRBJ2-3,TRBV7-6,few,CASSLGGRQYF,TGTGCCAGCAGCTTAGGGGGCCGGCAGTATTTT
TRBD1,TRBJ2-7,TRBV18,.,CASSPDRDVYEQYF,TGTGCCAGCTCCCCGGACAGGGACGTGTACGAGCAGTACTTC
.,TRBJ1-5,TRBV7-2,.,CASSSQGTLNQPQHF,TGTGCCAGCAGCTCTCAGGGGACCCTTAATCAGCCCCAGCATTTT
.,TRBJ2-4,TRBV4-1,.,CASSQEGPDSIQYF,TGCGCCAGCAGCCAAGAGGGGCCAGATTCCATTCAGTACTTC
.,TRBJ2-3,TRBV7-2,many,CASSLWGTDTQYF,TGTGCCAGCAGCTTATGGGGCACAGATACGCAGTATTTT
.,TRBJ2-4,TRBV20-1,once,CSAPPRTENIQYF,TGCAGTGCTCCCCCTCGGACGGAAAACATTCAGTACTTC
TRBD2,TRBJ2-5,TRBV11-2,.,CASSSLAGTQETQYF,TGTGCCAGCAGCTCCCTAGCGGGGACCCAAGAGACCCAGTACTTC
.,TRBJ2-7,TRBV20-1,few,CSATATRQSEQYF,TGCAGTGCTACCGCGACTAGACAATCCGAGCAGTACTTC
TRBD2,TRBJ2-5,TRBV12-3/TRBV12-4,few,CASSSNSGEETQYF,TGTGCCAGCAGTTCGAATAGCGGGGAAGAGACCCAGTACTTC
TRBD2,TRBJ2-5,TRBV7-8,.,CASSLWTSGEHQETQYF,TGTGCCAGCAGCCTCTGGACTAGCGGGGAACACCAAGAGACCCAGTACTTC
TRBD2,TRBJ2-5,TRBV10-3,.,CAISDRLADQETQYF,TGTGCCATCAGTGATAGACTAGCGGACCAAGAGACCCAGTACTTC
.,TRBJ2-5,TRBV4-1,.,CASSQDPEGETQYF,TGTGCCAGCAGCCAAGATCCGGAGGGGGAGACCCAGTACTTC
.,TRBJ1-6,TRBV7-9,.,CASSLNLMGSPLHF,TGTGCCAGCAGCTTAAACCTTATGGGTTCACCCCTCCACTTT
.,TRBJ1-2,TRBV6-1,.,CASRGREGWTF,TGTGCCAGCAGGGGGAGAGAGGGGTGGACCTTC
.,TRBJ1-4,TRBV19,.,CASSTRLGKLFF,TGTGCCAGTAGTACCCGTCTTGGAAAACTGTTTTTT
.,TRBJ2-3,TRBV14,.,CASSRLGVADTQYF,TGTGCCAGCAGCCGACTTGGAGTGGCAGATACGCAGTATTTT
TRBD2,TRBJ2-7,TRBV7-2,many,CASSLASGSGYEQYF,TGTGCCAGCAGCTTAGCGAGCGGGAGTGGCTACGAGCAGTACTTC
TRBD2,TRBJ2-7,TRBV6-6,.,CASSETSGGASYEQYF,TGTGCCAGCAGTGAGACTAGCGGGGGGGCTTCCTACGAGCAGTACTTC
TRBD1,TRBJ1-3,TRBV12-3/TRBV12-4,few,CASSPRQGPLSGNTIYF,TGTGCCAGCAGTCCCCGACAGGGTCCCCTCTCTGGAAACACCATATATTTT
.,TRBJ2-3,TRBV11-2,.,CASSTGLLSYTQYF,TGTGCCAGCAGCACGGGACTCTTATCATATACGCAGTATTTT
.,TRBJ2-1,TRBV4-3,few,CASSQHRDAEQFF,TGCGCCAGCAGCCAGCACCGGGACGCTGAGCAGTTCTTC
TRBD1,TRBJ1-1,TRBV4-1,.,CASSQRGQGWTEAFF,TGCGCCAGCAGCCAACGAGGACAGGGGTGGACTGAAGCTTTCTTT
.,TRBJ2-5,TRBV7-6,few,CASSLEQGVETQYF,TGTGCCAGCAGCTTAGAACAGGGTGTGGAGACCCAGTACTTC
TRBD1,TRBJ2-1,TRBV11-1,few,CASSVGQGARNEQFF,TGTGCCAGCAGCGTGGGACAGGGGGCGCGAAATGAGCAGTTCTTC
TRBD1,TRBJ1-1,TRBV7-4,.,CASSLGRGGRAEAFF,TGTGCCAGCAGCTTAGGGCGAGGGGGCAGGGCTGAAGCTTTCTTT
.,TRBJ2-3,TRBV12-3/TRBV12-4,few,CASKQTDTDTQYF,TGTGCCAGCAAACAGACCGACACAGATACGCAGTATTTT
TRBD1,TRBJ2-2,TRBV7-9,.,CASSPPGDRGAGELFF,TGTGCCAGCAGCCCACCTGGGGACAGGGGGGCCGGGGAGCTGTTTTTT
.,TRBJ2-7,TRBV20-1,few,CSARGDEQYF,TGCAGTGCTAGAGGTGACGAGCAGTACTTC
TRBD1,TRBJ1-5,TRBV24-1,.,CATGTTGVNQPQHF,TGTGCCACCGGAACGACAGGGGTAAATCAGCCCCAGCATTTT
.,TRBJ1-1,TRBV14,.,CASSRQLGMNTEAFF,TGTGCCAGCAGCCGACAGTTAGGGATGAACACTGAAGCTTTCTTT